Shown below are 20 T cell receptor beta chains from a single sample sequenced in a study of T cells in Graves' hyperthyroidism and ophthalmopathy. Researchers amplified the TCR beta CDR3 regions from RNA transcripts. The HTBI primer set was used in a first-round RT-PCR of the TCR CDR3. TCRdb itself ran the multiplex PCR reads through MiXCR, one entry per CDR3 protein. The sample includes about 560,000 distinct CDR3 sequences, 14% of them seen just once. Sequencing used blood. Source of these receptors: a woman in her forties with Graves' hyperthyroidism.

This clonotype was recorded at least ten times. The V gene is TRBV5-1, the J gene TRBJ1-2; 10 bases are a match to TRBD1. The CDR3 covers 15 residues. V was pared by 4 bases and J by 5 bases, with 8 bases of the junction left unmatched. Germline lookup yields CDR1 SGHRS and CDR2 YFSETQ. Written as DNA, the CDR3 is TGCGCCAGCAGCCTTTCGGACAGGGGGTCATATGGCTACACCTTC. Translated: CASSLSDRGSYGYTF. The variable domain in full, completed from reference TRBV5-1 and TRBJ1-2, reads KAGVTQTPRYLIKTRGQQVTLSCSPISGHRSVSWYQQTPGQGLQFLFEYFSETQRNKGNFPGRFSGRQFSNSRSEMNVSTLELGDSALYLCASSLSDRGSYGYTFGSGTRLTVV.

The table lists this clonotype with many counts. J is TRBJ2-7 and V is TRBV28, with a weak D call TRBD1 (6 bases). The CDR3 has 14 amino acids. V was clipped by 7 bases and J by 1 base, with 14 bases between them. CDR1 MDHEN and CDR2 SYDVKM come from the germline V gene. The CDR3 reads CASTPGVQSYEQYF. In DNA form, the CDR3 reads TGTGCCAGCACCCCAGGGGTGCAGTCCTACGAGCAGTACTTC.

This clonotype was observed a few times. This chain's CDR3 is CASSIGTDLRETQYF. The CDR3 DNA follows: TGTGCCAGTAGTATAGGGACAGACCTACGAGAGACCCAGTACTTC. The chain is built from TRBV11-2 and TRBJ2-5; TRBD1 matches 7 bases. The length of the CDR3 is 15 residues. The V and J ends lost 9 bases and 4 bases, in that order; junction bases with no gene match: 14. CDR1 and CDR2 from the germline V gene are SGHAT and FQNNGV.

This clonotype has at least ten counts. The V gene is TRBV3-1, the J gene TRBJ2-1, with 11 bases aligning to TRBD2. The CDR3 is made up of 17 amino acids. Trimming at V came to 0 bases and at J to 10 bases, leaving 11 bases not matched to a gene. From germline, CDR1 is LGHDT and CDR2 YNNKEL (reference sequence). CDR3 sequence (DNA): TGTGCCAGCAGCCAAGATCTCTATAGCGGGAGGGCTGGGGAGCAGTTCTTC. Residues: CASSQDLYSGRAGEQFF.

This clonotype was seen repeatedly, ten times or more. The chain links TRBV10-3 to TRBJ2-3; D might be TRBD2 (5 bases). The CDR3 consists of 14 residues. V lost 8 bases and J lost 1, with 13 bases in between. Germline V gene data show CDR1 as ENHRY and CDR2 as SYGVKD. The CDR3 region is CAIRRGSGTDTQYF. The DNA of the CDR3 is TGTGCCATCCGTCGCGGGTCAGGCACAGATACGCAGTATTTT.

This clonotype was counted many times. The chain uses TRBV7-9 and TRBJ1-1; 8 nucleotides agree with TRBD1. This CDR3 is built from 14 residues. Trimming at V came to 6 bases and at J to 5 bases, leaving 8 bases not matched to a gene. Germline V gene data show CDR1 as SEHNR and CDR2 as FQNEAQ (reference sequence). CDR3 protein: CASRADRVVTEAFF. The CDR3 region has the DNA TGTGCCAGCAGAGCGGACAGGGTGGTAACTGAAGCTTTCTTT.

The table lists this clonotype with a few counts. A much more abundant neighbour one base away suggests this may be a read error. The CDR3 loop reads CASSSSLRDTQYF. The CDR3 bases are TGTGCCAGCAGTTCCTCACTACGGGATACGCAGTATTTT. J is TRBJ2-3 and V is TRBV12-3 or TRBV12-4; D remains unclear. The CDR3 runs 13 residues. Trimming removed 4 bases from V and 6 bases from J, with 11 bases in between.

The chain has TRBV9 and TRBJ1-3, with no clear D. This CDR3 contains 13 residues. With 2 bases removed from V and 8 bases from J, the gap between germline ends came to 11 bases. CDR1 is SGDLS and CDR2 is YYNGEE in the germline V gene. This CDR3 is CASSVSRSDTIYF. DNA for the CDR3: TGTGCCAGCAGCGTCAGCAGGTCGGACACCATATATTTT.

This clonotype has a count of ten or more. This rearrangement joins TRBV2 to TRBJ2-2, with 10 bases that match TRBD2. This CDR3 contains 21 residues. With V trimmed by 7 bases and J by 6 bases, 26 bases remained unmatched. Germline loops: CDR1 SNHLY, CDR2 FYNNEI. CDR3 nucleotides: TGTGCCAGCATCGGTTCGTTAGCGGGAGGACCTTTTAGGCCGTTGGCCGGGGAGCTGTTTTTT. Protein sequence: CASIGSLAGGPFRPLAGELFF.

This clonotype has just a few counts. Compared with germline, one end of the junction differs, possibly owing to a read error. The chain employs TRBV30 and TRBJ2-3, with 11 bases matching TRBD2. CDR1 GTSNPN and CDR2 SVGIG come from the germline V gene (reference sequence). The CDR3 is made up of 15 amino acids. The CDR3 reads CAWTGLAGGTDTQCF. The CDR3 region has the DNA TGTGCCTGGACAGGGCTAGCGGGAGGCACAGATACGCAGTGTTTT.

This clonotype has ten or more counts. The chain links TRBV29-1 to TRBJ2-1, with D possibly being TRBD1 or TRBD2 (5 bases each). Germline-derived CDR1 and CDR2 are SQVTM and ANQGSEA. This CDR3 is built from 14 residues. Trimming pared 7 bases from V and 0 bases from J, leaving 13 bases between. CDR3 residues: CSGQGRSSYNEQFF. Here the CDR3 DNA reads TGCAGCGGGCAGGGACGGAGCTCCTACAATGAGCAGTTCTTC.

The V gene is TRBV19, the J gene TRBJ2-1, with D perhaps TRBD1 or TRBD2 (5 bases each). With 1 base removed from V and 10 bases from J, the gap between germline ends came to 11 bases. Per the germline V gene, CDR1 is LNHDA and CDR2 is SQIVND (reference sequence). The CDR3 is 13 amino acids. The CDR3 spells CASSIVGTGEQFF. CDR3 sequence (DNA): TGTGCCAGTAGTATAGTCGGGACGGGGGAGCAGTTCTTC. Looking up the rest from reference TRBV19 and TRBJ2-1 gives the full variable domain: DGGITQSPKYLFRKEGQNVTLSCEQNLNHDAMYWYRQDPGQGLRLIYYSQIVNDFQKGDIAEGYSVSREKKESFPLTVTSAQKNPTAFYLCASSIVGTGEQFFGPGTRLTVL.

In its sample, this clonotype was seen a few times. CDR3 DNA: TGCAGTGCGTCGGGACGGGTCCTCAACACCGGGGAGCTGTTTTTT. This codes for CSASGRVLNTGELFF. The chain is built from TRBV20-1 and TRBJ2-2, with D possibly called TRBD1 or TRBD2 (5 bases each). CDR3 length: 15 residues. The ends were cut back, 6 bases at V and 2 bases at J, with 16 bases in the middle. CDR1 is DFQATT and CDR2 is SNEGSKA in the germline V gene (reference sequence).

The sample holds many counts of this clonotype. The V gene is TRBV28, the J gene TRBJ1-5, with no clear D. Deletions cut 7 bases from V and 4 bases from J, with 11 bases between. The germline V gene encodes CDR1 MDHEN and CDR2 SYDVKM. CDR3 length: 13 residues. CDR3: CASTQFGNQPQHF. CDR3 sequence (DNA): TGTGCCAGCACCCAGTTCGGGAATCAGCCCCAGCATTTT.

This clonotype came up a few times. The V call is TRBV27, the J call TRBJ1-2; D is ambiguous. The V gene's germline CDR1 is MNHEY and CDR2 SMNVEV (reference sequence). The CDR3 has 15 residues. The germline V and J ends were trimmed by 0 bases and 1 base, with 9 bases remaining between them. The CDR3 nucleotides read TGTGCCAGCAGTTTATCGATAAGCCTTAACTATGGCTACACCTTC. Translating gives CASSLSISLNYGYTF.

This CDR3 reads CASSFRRDNSPLHF. CDR3 nucleotide sequence: TGTGCCAGCAGCTTCCGACGGGATAATTCACCCCTCCACTTT. This chain links TRBV5-6 with TRBJ1-6, with D unclear. The CDR3 spans 14 residues. The V end lost 2 bases, the J end lost 5 bases, and 8 bases lay between the germline ends. Germline CDR1 SGHDT, CDR2 YYEEEE.

This chain uses TRBV7-3 with TRBJ2-3; D is perhaps TRBD1 (6 bases). CDR3 length: 12 amino acids. V lost 5 bases and J lost 10, with 13 bases in between. Germline V gene sequence: CDR1 SGHTA, CDR2 FQGTGA. CDR3 sequence reads: CASSTDPGAQYF. CDR3 sequence (DNA): TGTGCCAGCAGCACGGACCCAGGGGCGCAGTATTTT.

This clonotype appeared many times. The chain couples TRBV7-9 to TRBJ2-7; TRBD2 agrees at 7 bases. Germline V lookup: CDR1 SEHNR, CDR2 FQNEAQ (reference sequence). V gave up 1 base and J gave up 6 bases; unmatched junction bases: 3. This CDR3 contains 13 residues. CDR3 sequence reads: CASSLDGGIEQYF. For the CDR3, the DNA is TGTGCCAGCAGCTTAGACGGGGGGATCGAGCAGTACTTC.

This clonotype was counted only a few times. One end of the junction is discordant with germline, which a read error may explain. The chain carries TRBV20-1 and TRBJ2-7; TRBD2 agrees at 13 bases. The CDR3 spans 16 residues. Germline CDR1 DFQATT, CDR2 SNEGSKA (reference sequence). The CDR3 DNA reads as TGCAGTGCTAGAGTTTGGACTAGCGGGAGAGGAGGCGAGCAGCACTTC. This gives the protein CSARVWTSGRGGEQHF.

This clonotype was detected ten times or more. This chain joins TRBV30 and TRBJ2-3; 8 bases map to TRBD2. V dropped 1 base and J dropped 6; count of bases not matched to a gene: 6. This CDR3 contains 14 residues. Germline loops: CDR1 GTSNPN, CDR2 SVGIG (reference sequence). The DNA for the CDR3 is TGTGCCTGGAGTGACGGAGCGGGAGTTGATACGCAGTATTTT. Its translation: CAWSDGAGVDTQYF.